A selection of T cell receptor beta chains follows, all from one sample in a study of cytomegalovirus exposure and HLA in healthy donors. Here immunoSEQ multiplex PCR was the method, and the copy in TCRdb shows in-frame clones only, minus some. This table holds approximately 170,000 clones, 77% found once. Specimen: PBMCs. These receptors originate from a woman in her thirties or forties in good health and CMV-seropositive. Both conserved end residues are part of each CDR3. D genes are given only for firm matches. Expanded clones get a size class; other rows say once, few or many, or leave the size out.

D gene	V gene	clone size	J gene	CDR3 protein	CDR3 DNA
TRBD1	TRBV27	once	TRBJ1-1	CASSLSITGGGTEAFF	TGTGCCAGCAGTTTATCGATCACAGGGGGTGGCACTGAAGCTTTCTTT
TRBD2	TRBV2	.	TRBJ2-1	CAGSPRLAGTRSYNEQFF	TGTGCCGGATCCCCTCGGCTAGCGGGGACCCGCTCCTACAATGAGCAGTTCTTC
.	TRBV7-2	.	TRBJ2-3	CASLGGTYSTDTQYF	TGTGCCAGCCTAGGCGGGACGTACAGCACAGATACGCAGTATTTT
TRBD1	TRBV27	once	TRBJ2-7	CASAPTGQGNEQYF	TGTGCCAGCGCCCCGACGGGACAGGGTAACGAGCAGTACTTC
.	TRBV7-9	.	TRBJ2-1	CASSILPQGTSYNEQFF	TGTGCCAGCAGCATACTACCGCAGGGGACCTCTTACAATGAGCAGTTCTTC
TRBD1	TRBV19	.	TRBJ1-4	CATSATGVEKLFF	TGTGCCACTTCCGCGACAGGGGTCGAAAAACTGTTTTTT
.	TRBV19	.	TRBJ1-4	CASSNYEKLFF	TGTGCCAGTAGTAACTATGAAAAACTGTTTTTT
TRBD2	TRBV6-6	once	TRBJ2-7	CASRPSGRAPYEQYF	TGTGCCAGCAGACCCAGCGGGAGGGCCCCCTACGAGCAGTACTTC
.	TRBV4-1	.	TRBJ2-7	CASSQDDSWDEQYF	TGCGCCAGCAGCCAAGATGACAGCTGGGACGAGCAGTACTTC
TRBD2	TRBV5-1	.	TRBJ2-1	CASSLGASGTYNEQFF	TGCGCCAGCAGCTTGGGGGCTAGCGGAACCTACAATGAGCAGTTCTTC
TRBD1	TRBV5-8	few	TRBJ2-6	CASSRDRGSNGANVLTF	TGTGCCAGCAGCCGGGACAGGGGATCTAATGGGGCCAACGTCCTGACTTTC
TRBD2	TRBV30	once	TRBJ2-1	CAWSTEGLAGADEQFF	TGTGCCTGGAGTACAGAGGGACTAGCGGGAGCGGATGAGCAGTTCTTC
TRBD1	TRBV7-9	.	TRBJ1-2	CASSWTGNYGYTF	TGTGCCAGCAGTTGGACAGGGAACTATGGCTACACCTTC
.	TRBV15	.	TRBJ1-3	CATAGVSAGNTIYF	TGTGCCACTGCAGGGGTATCGGCTGGAAACACCATATATTTT
TRBD1	TRBV27	.	TRBJ1-6	CASSWDSPWNSPLHF	TGTGCCAGCAGCTGGGACAGTCCGTGGAATTCACCCCTCCACTTT
.	TRBV4-2	.	TRBJ2-7	CASSQEPSSYEQYF	TGTGCCAGCAGCCAAGAACCCAGCTCCTACGAGCAGTACTTC
.	TRBV18	.	TRBJ2-7	CASSRDYEQYF	TGTGCCAGCTCACGAGACTACGAGCAGTACTTC
.	TRBV7-9	.	TRBJ1-1	CASSLQDSNTEAFF	TGTGCCAGCAGCTTACAGGACTCCAACACTGAAGCTTTCTTT
.	TRBV30	.	TRBJ1-1	CAWSGFGTEAFF	TGTGCCTGGAGTGGCTTCGGCACTGAAGCTTTCTTT
.	TRBV18	.	TRBJ2-3	CASSPPGGYTDTQYF	TGTGCCAGCTCACCTCCTGGGGGCTACACAGATACGCAGTATTTT
TRBD2	TRBV5-6	many	TRBJ2-1	CASSTGAGGRQFF	TGTGCCAGCAGTACTGGCGCGGGAGGAAGGCAGTTCTTC
TRBD2	TRBV10-3	.	TRBJ2-1	CATSLAGEAREQFF	TGTGCCACCTCACTAGCGGGAGAAGCCCGTGAGCAGTTCTTC
TRBD1	TRBV7-2	.	TRBJ2-1	CASSMGAGQGEVNEQFF	TGTGCCAGCAGCATGGGGGCGGGACAGGGGGAAGTGAATGAGCAGTTCTTC
.	TRBV5-1	.	TRBJ1-1	CASREQPNTEAFF	TGCGCCAGCAGGGAACAGCCGAACACTGAAGCTTTCTTT
.	TRBV4-1	.	TRBJ2-1	CASSQVRQANEQFF	TGCGCCAGCAGCCAAGTCCGACAGGCCAATGAGCAGTTCTTC
TRBD2	TRBV6-5	.	TRBJ2-7	CASSYPTSGEQYF	TGTGCCAGCAGTTACCCGACTAGCGGCGAGCAGTACTTC
.	TRBV7-2	.	TRBJ1-6	CASSLDLGPNSPLHF	TGTGCCAGCAGCTTGGATTTGGGCCCTAATTCACCCCTCCACTTT
.	TRBV4-3	.	TRBJ1-2	CASSQEVRNYGYTF	TGCGCCAGCAGCCAAGAGGTCCGGAACTATGGCTACACCTTC
TRBD1	TRBV28	.	TRBJ1-1	CASSLGAGGRTEAFF	TGTGCCAGCAGTTTAGGCGCAGGGGGCCGGACTGAAGCTTTCTTT
TRBD2	TRBV10-3	.	TRBJ2-5	CAIRRAGGAGETQYF	TGTGCCATCAGACGAGCGGGGGGGGCTGGTGAGACCCAGTACTTC
.	TRBV5-6	few	TRBJ2-5	CASSRTLGGQETQYF	TGTGCCAGCTCAAGGACTCTGGGGGGCCAAGAGACCCAGTACTTC
.	TRBV28	.	TRBJ1-3	CASWGGPISGNTIYF	TGTGCCAGCTGGGGGGGGCCCATCTCTGGAAACACCATATATTTT
TRBD2	TRBV4-1	.	TRBJ2-3	CASSQDLGGVVAGGGDTQYF	TGCGCCAGCAGCCAAGATCTCGGGGGGGTGGTTGCGGGAGGAGGAGATACGCAGTATTTT
.	TRBV2	.	TRBJ1-4	CASSLRGTANEKLFF	TGTGCCAGCAGCCTAAGGGGGACGGCTAATGAAAAACTGTTTTTT
TRBD1	TRBV2	.	TRBJ1-4	CASSPRSFTGATNEKLFF	TGTGCCAGCAGTCCCCGTAGTTTTACAGGGGCAACTAATGAAAAACTGTTTTTT
.	TRBV5-1	few	TRBJ1-4	CASSWGQRTNEKLFF	TGCGCCAGCAGCTGGGGACAAAGAACTAATGAAAAACTGTTTTTT
TRBD1	TRBV5-1	.	TRBJ1-4	CASSLGGQATTNEKLFF	TGCGCCAGCAGCTTGGGGGGACAGGCGACAACTAATGAAAAACTGTTTTTT
TRBD1	TRBV10-3	.	TRBJ1-6	CASDRGYNSPLHF	TGTGCCAGCGACAGGGGCTATAATTCACCCCTCCACTTT
.	TRBV7-9	.	TRBJ1-1	CASSLETVGEAFF	TGTGCCAGCAGCTTAGAAACAGTGGGTGAAGCTTTCTTT
.	TRBV6-5	.	TRBJ2-7	CASSQGPYEQYF	TGTGCCAGCAGTCAGGGTCCCTACGAGCAGTACTTC
TRBD2	TRBV5-1	.	TRBJ2-3	CASSGGLAGGRDTQYF	TGCGCCAGCAGCGGGGGACTAGCGGGGGGCCGGGATACGCAGTATTTT
TRBD2	TRBV27	.	TRBJ2-4	CASSWSSGDIQYF	TGTGCTAGCAGTTGGAGTAGCGGGGACATTCAGTACTTC
.	TRBV7-2	.	TRBJ2-1	CASSPGGGNEQFF	TGTGCCAGCAGCCCCGGGGGAGGCAATGAGCAGTTCTTC
.	TRBV28	.	TRBJ2-2	CASSLDSSTGELFF	TGTGCCAGCAGTTTAGACAGTTCCACCGGGGAGCTGTTTTTT
TRBD2	TRBV5-1	.	TRBJ2-1	CASSLISGGDEQFF	TGCGCCAGCAGCTTGATCAGCGGGGGGGATGAGCAGTTCTTC
.	TRBV4-3	.	TRBJ2-6	CASSQAWRLSGANVLTF	TGCGCCAGCAGCCAAGCGTGGCGGCTCTCTGGGGCCAACGTCCTGACTTTC
TRBD2	TRBV6-5	.	TRBJ2-1	CASSRVAGVSEQFF	TGTGCCAGCAGTCGGGTAGCGGGAGTCAGTGAGCAGTTCTTC
.	TRBV19	.	TRBJ2-5	CASSLQGAETQYF	TGTGCCAGTAGCCTACAGGGCGCGGAGACCCAGTACTTC
TRBD1	TRBV5-6	.	TRBJ2-1	CASSIDRDSYNEQFF	TGTGCCAGCAGCATCGACAGGGATTCCTACAATGAGCAGTTCTTC
TRBD2	TRBV5-6	.	TRBJ2-2	CASSPSGGTGELFF	TGTGCCAGCAGCCCATCGGGGGGCACCGGGGAGCTGTTTTTT
TRBD1	TRBV6-5	.	TRBJ1-1	CASSYGQGPEAFF	TGTGCCAGCAGTTATGGACAGGGTCCGGAAGCTTTCTTT
TRBD1	TRBV6-5	.	TRBJ1-6	CASSYATGGLNSPLHF	TGTGCCAGCAGTTACGCTACAGGGGGCCTTAATTCACCCCTCCACTTT
.	TRBV11-3	.	TRBJ2-3	CASSLKGRGTDTQYF	TGTGCCAGCAGCTTGAAAGGGCGGGGCACAGATACGCAGTATTTT
TRBD1	TRBV4-3	.	TRBJ1-6	CASSQVQGGSPLHF	TGCGCCAGCAGCCAAGTGCAGGGGGGTTCACCCCTCCACTTT
.	TRBV5-4	few	TRBJ2-2	CASSLQSGRSTGELFF	TGTGCCAGCAGCTTGCAGTCAGGCCGGTCCACCGGGGAGCTGTTTTTT